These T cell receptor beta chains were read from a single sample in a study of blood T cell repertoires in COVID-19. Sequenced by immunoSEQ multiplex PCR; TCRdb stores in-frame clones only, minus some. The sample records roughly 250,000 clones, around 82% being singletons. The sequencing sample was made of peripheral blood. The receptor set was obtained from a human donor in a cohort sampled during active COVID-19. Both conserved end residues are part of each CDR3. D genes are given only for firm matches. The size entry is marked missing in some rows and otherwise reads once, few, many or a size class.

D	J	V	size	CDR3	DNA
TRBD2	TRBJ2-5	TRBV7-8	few	CASTPPGGQETQYF	TGTGCCAGCACCCCCCCGGGGGGGCAAGAGACCCAGTACTTC
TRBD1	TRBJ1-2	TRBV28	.	CASRPPGTADGYTF	TGTGCCAGCAGACCACCCGGGACAGCAGATGGCTACACCTTC
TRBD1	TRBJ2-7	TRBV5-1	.	CASSFFGTGSYEQYF	TGCGCCAGCAGCTTTTTTGGGACAGGGTCCTACGAGCAGTACTTC
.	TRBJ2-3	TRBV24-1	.	CATSDPRQGGTDTQYF	TGTGCCACCAGTGACCCCCGGCAGGGCGGCACAGATACGCAGTATTTT
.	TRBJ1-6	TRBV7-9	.	CASSLVGGGDSPLHF	TGTGCCAGCAGCTTAGTCGGGGGAGGTGATTCACCCCTCCACTTT
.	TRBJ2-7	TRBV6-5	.	CATSYRYEQYF	TGTGCCACCTCGTACAGGTACGAGCAGTACTTC
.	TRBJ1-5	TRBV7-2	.	CASSPLYSNQPQHF	TGTGCCAGCAGCCCCCTCTATAGCAATCAGCCCCAGCATTTT
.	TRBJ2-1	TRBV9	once	CASSVDSGRYNEQFF	TGTGCCAGCAGCGTAGATAGCGGCCGCTACAATGAGCAGTTCTTC
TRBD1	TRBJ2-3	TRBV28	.	CASSSIGTGVTDTQYF	TGTGCCAGCAGCTCCATTGGGACAGGGGTAACAGATACGCAGTATTTT
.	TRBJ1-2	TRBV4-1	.	CASSDLTRAVYGYTF	TGCGCCAGCAGCGATCTTACCAGGGCAGTCTATGGCTACACCTTC
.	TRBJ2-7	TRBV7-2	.	CASSFPRGGYPYEQYF	TGTGCCAGCAGCTTTCCAAGGGGGGGGTACCCCTACGAGCAGTACTTC
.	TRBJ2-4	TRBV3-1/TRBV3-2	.	CASSQRVGIQYF	TGTGCCAGCAGCCAGCGTGTTGGCATTCAGTACTTC
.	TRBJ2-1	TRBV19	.	CASSLSYNEQFF	TGTGCCAGTAGCCTAAGTTACAATGAGCAGTTCTTC
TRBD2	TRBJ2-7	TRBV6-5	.	CASRLAEIYEQYF	TGTGCCAGCAGACTAGCGGAAATCTACGAGCAGTACTTC
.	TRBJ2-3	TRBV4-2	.	CASSQVRVPDTQYF	TGTGCCAGCAGCCAAGTCCGTGTTCCAGATACGCAGTATTTT
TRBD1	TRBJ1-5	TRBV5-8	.	CASSLTFTGTGAGNQPQHF	TGTGCCAGCAGCTTGACTTTTACCGGGACAGGGGCGGGCAATCAGCCCCAGCATTTT
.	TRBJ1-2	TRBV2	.	CASSEQAVFYGYTF	TGTGCCAGCAGTGAACAGGCTGTATTCTATGGCTACACCTTC
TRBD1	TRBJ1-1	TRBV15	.	CATSRAPGQRNTEAFF	TGTGCCACCAGCAGGGCGCCGGGACAGAGGAACACTGAAGCTTTCTTT
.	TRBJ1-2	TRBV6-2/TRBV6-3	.	CASSYYSRNYGYTF	TGTGCCAGCAGTTACTATTCCAGAAACTATGGCTACACCTTC
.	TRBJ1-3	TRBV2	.	CASSEGLLSSGNTIYF	TGTGCCAGCAGTGAAGGGCTTTTAAGCTCTGGAAACACCATATATTTT
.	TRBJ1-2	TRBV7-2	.	CASSLGVQGKGYTF	TGTGCCAGCAGCTTAGGGGTCCAGGGGAAAGGCTACACCTTC
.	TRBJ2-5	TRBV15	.	CATAGAPGETQYF	TGTGCCACTGCGGGGGCGCCAGGGGAGACCCAGTACTTC
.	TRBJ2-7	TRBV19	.	CASSISGGRREQYF	TGTGCCAGTAGTATTTCGGGGGGCCGTAGGGAGCAGTACTTC
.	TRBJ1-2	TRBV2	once	CASSFGRRQTNYGYTF	TGTGCCAGCAGTTTCGGCCGTCGACAGACTAACTATGGCTACACCTTC
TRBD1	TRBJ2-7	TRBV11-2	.	CASSSLTGGLYEQYF	TGTGCCAGCAGCTCGCTCACAGGGGGCCTCTACGAGCAGTACTTC
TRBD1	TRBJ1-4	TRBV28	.	CASSPVLTGGREKLFF	TGTGCCAGCAGTCCCGTACTAACAGGGGGCAGGGAAAAACTGTTTTTT
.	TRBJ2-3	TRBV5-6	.	CASTSTDTQYF	TGTGCCAGCACTTCCACAGATACGCAGTATTTT
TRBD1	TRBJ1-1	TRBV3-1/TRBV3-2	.	CASSLLPRTGLKGAETFF	TGTGCCAGCAGCCTTTTACCTAGGACAGGGCTGAAGGGGGCTGAAACTTTCTTT
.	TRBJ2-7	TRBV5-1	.	CASSFTGYEQYF	TGCGCCAGCAGCTTCACGGGCTACGAGCAGTACTTC
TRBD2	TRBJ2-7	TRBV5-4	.	CASTRTQGGPSYEQYF	TGTGCCAGCACCCGTACCCAGGGAGGGCCCTCCTACGAGCAGTACTTC
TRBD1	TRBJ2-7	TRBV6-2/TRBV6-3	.	CASSSNRGPKEQYF	TGTGCCAGCAGTTCGAACAGGGGGCCAAAAGAGCAGTACTTC
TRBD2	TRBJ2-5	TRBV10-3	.	CAIRPAGTSGQETQYF	TGTGCCATCAGGCCCGCCGGGACTAGCGGACAAGAGACCCAGTACTTC
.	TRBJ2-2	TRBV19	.	CASSLLSDSNTGELFF	TGTGCCAGTAGTCTCCTGTCGGACTCGAACACCGGGGAGCTGTTTTTT
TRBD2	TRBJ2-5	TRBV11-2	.	CASSLDGTSEETQYF	TGTGCCAGCAGCTTAGATGGGACTAGCGAAGAGACCCAGTACTTC
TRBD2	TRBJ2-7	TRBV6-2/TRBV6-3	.	CASSAAGGGSYEQYF	TGTGCCAGCAGCGCAGCGGGAGGGGGCTCCTACGAGCAGTACTTC
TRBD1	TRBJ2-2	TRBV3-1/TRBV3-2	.	CASSRDSQTGELFF	TGTGCCAGCAGCCGGGACAGCCAAACCGGGGAGCTGTTTTTT
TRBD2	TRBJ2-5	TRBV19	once	CASSKASGGDGETQYF	TGTGCCAGTAGTAAGGCTAGCGGTGGGGATGGGGAGACCCAGTACTTC
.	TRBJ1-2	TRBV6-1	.	CASSEAAGGIYGYTF	TGTGCCAGCAGTGAAGCAGCTGGGGGGATCTATGGCTACACCTTC
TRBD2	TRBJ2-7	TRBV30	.	CAWSEPAGGSHEQYF	TGTGCCTGGAGTGAGCCAGCGGGAGGGTCCCACGAGCAGTACTTC
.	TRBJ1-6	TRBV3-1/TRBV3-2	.	CASSLTGNSPLHF	TGTGCCAGCAGCTTAACAGGGAATTCACCCCTCCACTTT
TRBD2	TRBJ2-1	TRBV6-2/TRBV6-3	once	CASSYSSSAGGFYNEQFF	TGTGCCAGCAGTTACTCAAGTTCCGCGGGGGGGTTCTACAATGAGCAGTTCTTC
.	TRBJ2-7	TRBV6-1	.	CASSEQAYEQYF	TGTGCCAGCAGTGAACAGGCCTACGAGCAGTACTTC
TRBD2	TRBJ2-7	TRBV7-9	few	CASSSGWRGGYEQYF	TGTGCCAGCAGCTCTGGCTGGCGGGGGGGCTACGAGCAGTACTTC
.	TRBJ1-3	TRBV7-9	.	CASSLRQSSGNTIYF	TGTGCCAGCAGCTTAAGACAGAGCTCTGGAAACACCATATATTTT
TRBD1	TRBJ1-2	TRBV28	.	CASRIARDRGLFRYGYTF	TGTGCCAGCAGGATAGCCCGGGACAGGGGCCTTTTTAGATATGGCTACACCTTC
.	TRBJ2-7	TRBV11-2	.	CASSLILKGREQYF	TGTGCCAGCAGCTTAATTTTAAAGGGGCGCGAGCAGTACTTC
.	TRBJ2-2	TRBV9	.	CASSVAGGANTGELFF	TGTGCCAGCAGCGTAGCGGGCGGGGCGAACACCGGGGAGCTGTTTTTT
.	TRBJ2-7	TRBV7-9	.	CASSLQQATEQYF	TGTGCCAGCAGCTTACAACAGGCGACCGAGCAGTACTTC
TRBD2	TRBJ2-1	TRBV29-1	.	CSVAYSGGDEQFF	TGCAGCGTCGCTTACTCGGGGGGAGATGAGCAGTTCTTC
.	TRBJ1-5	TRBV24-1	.	CATSEGTPNQPQHF	TGTGCCACCAGTGAGGGGACTCCTAATCAGCCCCAGCATTTT
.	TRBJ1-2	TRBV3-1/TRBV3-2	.	CASSLKAGYGYTF	TGTGCCAGCAGTCTTAAGGCCGGGTATGGCTACACCTTC
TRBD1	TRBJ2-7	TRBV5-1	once	CASSHGSQGSYEQYF	TGCGCCAGCAGCCACGGTTCACAGGGGAGCTACGAGCAGTACTTC
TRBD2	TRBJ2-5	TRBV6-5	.	CASSSPASGETQYF	TGTGCCAGCAGTTCACCAGCTAGCGGGGAGACCCAGTACTTC